This entry lists 29 T cell receptor beta chains sequenced from one sample in a study of siplizumab effects on memory and regulatory T cells. Repertoires were generated with immunoSEQ multiplex PCR, while TCRdb's copy carries only in-frame clones and drops some. The sample records over 100,000 clones, under 95% being singletons. The sample consisted of Tregs sorted from blood. Receptor source: a human donor in good health.

The V call is TRBV20-1, the J call TRBJ2-1; D gene unclear. V was shortened by 6 bases and J by 5 bases, with 8 bases between the two germline ends. CDR1 and CDR2 (germline): DFQATT, SNEGSKA (reference sequence). The CDR3 totals 11 residues. In DNA form, the CDR3 reads TGCAGTGCCCCGAATCACAATGAGCAGTTCTTC. Translated, it gives CSAPNHNEQFF.

The genes are TRBV18 and TRBJ1-5; 8 bases agree with TRBD1. CDR1 and CDR2 (germline): KGHSH, LQKENI. The CDR3 spans 14 residues. Germline trimming cut 6 bases from V and 8 bases from J; bases unmatched to any gene: 9. The CDR3 is CASSEQGVGEPQHF. The CDR3 DNA follows: TGTGCCAGCTCTGAACAGGGGGTGGGAGAGCCCCAGCATTTT.

The V call is TRBV29-1, the J call TRBJ2-1; a weak D match, TRBD2 (6 bases). Germline V lookup: CDR1 SQVTM, CDR2 ANQGSEA. Trimming took 4 bases from V and 3 from J, leaving 13 bases between them. This CDR3 is 14 amino acids long. CDR3 coding DNA: TGCAGCGTTGCCCGGGACTCCGTCTACAATGAGCAGTTCTTC. It is translated as CSVARDSVYNEQFF.

The rearrangement links TRBV15 to TRBJ1-2; weak D call: TRBD1 (5 bases). Trimming cost V 3 bases and J 8 bases, with 28 bases left between them. The germline V gene has CDR1 LNHNV and CDR2 YYDKDF (reference sequence). This CDR3 spans 18 amino acids. The CDR3 loop reads CATSSRRGWAPTGGGYTF. DNA for the CDR3: TGTGCCACCAGCAGCCGCCGGGGGTGGGCCCCAACCGGGGGGGGCTACACCTTC.

This clone was observed once. V usage is TRBV7-9 and J usage is TRBJ1-4; D call uncertain. Trimming cost V 0 bases and J 8 bases, with 4 bases left between them. This CDR3 contains 12 residues. Germline V gene lookup returns CDR1 SEHNR and CDR2 FQNEAQ (reference sequence). Written as DNA, the CDR3 is TGTGCCAGCAGCTTAGCGCAGGAAAAACTGTTTTTT. It specifies CASSLAQEKLFF. Based on the CDR3 plus reference TRBV7-9 and TRBJ1-4, the full variable domain is DTGVSQNPRHKITKRGQNVTFRCDPISEHNRLYWYRQTLGQGPEFLTYFQNEAQLEKSRLLSDRFSAERPKGSFSTLEIQRTEQGDSAMYLCASSLAQEKLFFGSGTQLSVL.

This chain connects TRBV10-1 to TRBJ1-1; D is uncertain. Germline loops: CDR1 WNHNN, CDR2 SYGVQD (reference sequence). Between the trimmed V and J ends, which lost 0 bases and 2 bases, there was a span of 4 bases. The CDR3 covers 13 residues. The CDR3 sequence: CASSESSNTEAFF. The CDR3, as DNA: TGCGCCAGCAGTGAGTCCTCTAACACTGAAGCTTTCTTT.

The chain has TRBV18 and TRBJ2-1; D is unclear. The CDR3 has 14 amino acids. V was clipped by 3 bases and J by 7 bases, with 13 bases between them. From germline, CDR1 is KGHSH and CDR2 LQKENI. The CDR3 spells CASSPQDIGNEQFF. In nucleotides, the CDR3 is TGTGCCAGCTCACCCCAAGACATAGGGAATGAGCAGTTCTTC.

The chain uses TRBV19 and TRBJ2-7; 8 bases map to TRBD1. V shed 8 bases, J shed 0 bases, and the junction held 6 bases outside the gene matches. The CDR3 sequence is 14 residues long. Germline values: CDR1 LNHDA, CDR2 SQIVND (reference sequence). The CDR3 region is CASSQGASSYEQYF. The CDR3 nucleotides read TGTGCCAGTTCCCAGGGGGCGAGCTCCTACGAGCAGTACTTC.

V and J are TRBV5-1 and TRBJ1-3; 7 positions match TRBD1. The CDR3 runs to 17 residues. The J segment lost 0 bases and the V segment lost 4 bases, leaving 10 bases of the junction unmatched. Germline V gives CDR1 SGHRS, CDR2 YFSETQ. The CDR3 is CASSQEDRTLSGNTIYF. The CDR3 DNA reads TGCGCCAGCAGCCAAGAGGACAGGACTCTCTCTGGAAACACCATATATTTT.

The rearrangement uses TRBV6-5 and TRBJ1-2; 7 bases line up with TRBD1. J was trimmed by 8 bases and V by 5 bases; bases with no gene match: 8. The CDR3 covers 13 residues. The V gene's germline CDR1 is MNHEY and CDR2 SVGAGI. CDR3 region: CASSRDSSSGYTF. CDR3 in DNA: TGTGCCAGCAGTCGGGACAGTTCAAGCGGCTACACCTTC.

The chain links TRBV11-3 to TRBJ2-1; TRBD2 is a possible D gene (5 bases). CDR3 length equals 14 residues. Trimming removed 3 bases at V and 3 bases at J, with 9 bases between. CDR1 SGHNT and CDR2 YENEEA come from the germline V gene. CDR3 loop: CASSLISGYNEQFF. The CDR3 DNA sequence: TGTGCCAGCAGCTTGATAAGCGGCTACAATGAGCAGTTCTTC. Variable domain in full (rest from reference TRBV11-3 and TRBJ2-1): EAGVVQSPRYKIIEKKQPVAFWCNPISGHNTLYWYLQNLGQGPELLIRYENEEAVDDSQLPKDRFSAERLKGVDSTLKIQPAELGDSAVYLCASSLISGYNEQFFGPGTRLTVL.

This chain joins TRBV28 and TRBJ2-7; possibly TRBD1 for D (6 bases). The CDR3 consists of 16 residues. From germline, CDR1 is MDHEN and CDR2 SYDVKM. V was pared by 4 bases and J by 4 bases, with 20 bases between. The CDR3 bases are TGTGCCAGCAGTTCCATCGGGACAAACTACGTTTACGAGCAGTACTTC. This sequence encodes CASSSIGTNYVYEQYF. Variable domain in full (rest from reference TRBV28 and TRBJ2-7): DVKVTQSSRYLVKRTGEKVFLECVQDMDHENMFWYRQDPGLGLRLIYFSYDVKMKEKGDIPEGYSVSREKKERFSLILESASTNQTSMYLCASSSIGTNYVYEQYFGPGTRLTVT.

V and J are TRBV5-1 and TRBJ1-2; D call uncertain. V was pared by 7 bases and J by 4 bases, with 14 bases between. Per germline, CDR1 SGHRS and CDR2 YFSETQ. The CDR3 is made up of 13 amino acids. The DNA of the CDR3 is TGCGCCAGCGCGGATGGGAGCAGCTATGGCTACACCTTC. Translated: CASADGSSYGYTF.

The chain is built from TRBV11-3 and TRBJ2-7; perhaps D is TRBD1 or TRBD2 (5 bases each). V lost 2 bases and J lost 5, with 10 bases in between. The CDR3 runs 13 residues. Germline V gene lookup returns CDR1 SGHNT and CDR2 YENEEA. The CDR3 region has the DNA TGTGCCAGCAGCTTACTGGGGGTCCACGAGCAGTACTTC. This translates into CASSLLGVHEQYF. The full variable domain, in which reference TRBV11-3 and TRBJ2-7 provide the parts outside the CDR3, is EAGVVQSPRYKIIEKKQPVAFWCNPISGHNTLYWYLQNLGQGPELLIRYENEEAVDDSQLPKDRFSAERLKGVDSTLKIQPAELGDSAVYLCASSLLGVHEQYFGPGTRLTVT.

The DNA of the CDR3 is TGCGCCAGCAGAGCCGGGACAGATGGCTACACCTTC. Its translation is CASRAGTDGYTF. This chain connects TRBV10-1 to TRBJ1-2, with 7 bases fitting TRBD1. After removal of 6 bases from V and 6 bases from J, the junction contained 4 bases not matched to a gene. Germline CDR1 reads WNHNN; CDR2 reads SYGVQD (reference sequence). This CDR3 is 12 amino acids long.

This chain connects TRBV7-9 to TRBJ1-3; D gene uncertain. This CDR3 spans 11 amino acids. The V end was cut by 3 bases, the J end by 7 bases, with 4 bases between. Germline V gene data show CDR1 as SEHNR and CDR2 as FQNEAQ (reference sequence). CDR3 residues: CASSFRNTIYF. The CDR3, as DNA: TGTGCCAGCAGCTTTCGCAACACCATATATTTT.

This chain connects TRBV6-1 to TRBJ2-5, with D perhaps given as TRBD1 or TRBD2 (5 bases each). The germline V gene encodes CDR1 MNHNS and CDR2 SASEGT. Trimming removed 5 bases from V and 2 bases from J, with 12 bases in between. The CDR3 runs 14 residues. This CDR3 is CASSPRGGQETQYF. The CDR3 bases are TGTGCCAGCAGTCCTCGTGGGGGTCAAGAGACCCAGTACTTC.

The chain recombines TRBV7-4 with TRBJ2-6; no reliable D call. The germline V gene encodes CDR1 SGHVT and CDR2 SQSDAQ. Trimming took off 5 bases at V and 5 bases at J, with 16 bases between the two ends. CDR3 length: 16 residues. The CDR3 here is CASSTSSQSRANVLTF. In nucleotides, the CDR3 is TGTGCCAGCAGCACCAGCTCACAAAGTCGGGCCAACGTCCTGACTTTC.

The V and J genes are TRBV5-1 and TRBJ2-6; D call uncertain. This CDR3 has 14 residues. Germline lookup yields CDR1 SGHRS and CDR2 YFSETQ. Trimming pared 4 bases from V and 2 bases from J, leaving 7 bases between. Written as DNA, the CDR3 is TGCGCCAGCAGCCCGTCCACTGGGGCCAACGTCCTGACTTTC. The encoded protein is CASSPSTGANVLTF.

The V gene is TRBV12-5, the J gene TRBJ2-1; 12 bases map to TRBD1. The CDR3 runs 16 residues. CDR1 is LGHNT, CDR2 FRNRAP, per germline. J gave up 7 bases and V 7 bases, and 11 bases lay outside the gene matches. The CDR3, as DNA: TGTGCTAGTGTCCCCCCGGGACAGGGGGCCCCGAATGAGCAGTTCTTC. Encoded protein: CASVPPGQGAPNEQFF.

This clone was seen many times. The gene calls are TRBV20-1 and TRBJ2-7; D is ambiguous. Germline V CDR1 and CDR2: DFQATT, SNEGSKA (reference sequence). The CDR3 contains 11 residues. Trimming stripped 3 bases from V and 7 bases from J, with 10 bases between. As DNA, the CDR3 is TGCAGTGCTAGTACCGGTCTTGAGCAGTACTTC. This codes for CSASTGLEQYF.

The rearrangement joins TRBV2 to TRBJ2-5; TRBD1 matches 9 bases. This CDR3 has 14 amino acids. Germline lookup yields CDR1 SNHLY and CDR2 FYNNEI. Trimming removed 6 bases from V and 4 bases from J; junction bases left unmatched: 6. CDR3 sequence: CASRDNRGPETQYF. CDR3 bases: TGTGCCAGCAGGGATAACAGGGGGCCAGAGACCCAGTACTTC.

This clone was seen a few times. CDR3 residues: CASSGRQGRGAYEQYF. The CDR3, as DNA: TGTGCCAGCAGTGGAAGACAGGGGCGGGGAGCCTACGAGCAGTACTTC. V usage is TRBV6-1 and J usage is TRBJ2-7; 8 bases map to TRBD1. CDR1 is MNHNS, CDR2 SASEGT, per germline. With V trimmed by 4 bases and J by 2 bases, 10 bases remained unmatched. This CDR3 contains 16 residues.

J is TRBJ2-1 and V is TRBV27; D not resolved. Germline V CDR1 and CDR2: MNHEY, SMNVEV (reference sequence). Trimming left V 5 bases short and J 2 bases short, with 1 base between. CDR3 length: 11 residues. The CDR3 DNA reads as TGTGCCAGCAGTACCTACAATGAGCAGTTCTTC. It codes for CASSTYNEQFF.

This CDR3 reads CASSSGTSGTYEQYF. CDR3 bases: TGCGCCAGCAGCTCCGGGACTAGCGGGACCTACGAGCAGTACTTC. The rearrangement joins TRBV5-1 to TRBJ2-7, with 13 bases matching TRBD2. The trim removed 3 bases at V and 2 bases at J, leaving 2 bases unmatched. The CDR3 contains 15 residues. From germline, CDR1 is SGHRS and CDR2 YFSETQ.

V is TRBV7-6 and J is TRBJ2-4; 8 bases map to TRBD1. This CDR3 is 13 amino acids long. The trim removed 5 bases at V and 9 bases at J, leaving 6 bases unmatched. The V gene's germline CDR1 is SGHVS and CDR2 FNYEAQ. CDR3 sequence reads: CASSPGGQGIQYF. The CDR3 coding sequence is TGTGCCAGCAGCCCAGGGGGCCAAGGCATTCAGTACTTC.

The CDR3: CASSSIQGVELFF. Written as DNA, the CDR3 is TGTGCCAGCAGCTCAATACAGGGTGTGGAGCTGTTTTTT. V is TRBV5-4 and J is TRBJ2-2, with a weak D call TRBD1 (6 bases). Trimming left V 3 bases short and J 10 bases short, with 13 bases between. This CDR3 is built from 13 residues. Per germline, CDR1 SGHNT and CDR2 YYREEE (reference sequence).

The J gene is TRBJ1-3, the V gene TRBV18; D not certain. The CDR3 consists of 16 residues. Germline CDR1 is KGHSH and CDR2 is LQKENI. V dropped 2 bases and J dropped 0 bases, with 11 bases sitting between them. CDR3: CASSPTAELSGNTIYF. The CDR3 DNA follows: TGTGCCAGCTCACCAACAGCTGAACTCTCTGGAAACACCATATATTTT.

This rearrangement joins TRBV11-1 to TRBJ2-3, with D possibly matching TRBD2 (6 bases). CDR3 length: 15 residues. V was pared by 1 base and J by 4 bases, with 12 bases between. The germline CDR1 and CDR2 sequences are SGHAT and FQDESV (reference sequence). CDR3 bases: TGTGCCAGCAGCTTAGGCGGGGTCGGCGCAGATACGCAGTATTTT. This translates into CASSLGGVGADTQYF. Looking up the rest from reference TRBV11-1 and TRBJ2-3 gives the full variable domain: EAEVAQSPRYKITEKSQAVAFWCDPISGHATLYWYRQILGQGPELLVQFQDESVVDDSQLPKDRFSAERLKGVDSTLKIQPAELGDSAMYLCASSLGGVGADTQYFGPGTRLTVL.